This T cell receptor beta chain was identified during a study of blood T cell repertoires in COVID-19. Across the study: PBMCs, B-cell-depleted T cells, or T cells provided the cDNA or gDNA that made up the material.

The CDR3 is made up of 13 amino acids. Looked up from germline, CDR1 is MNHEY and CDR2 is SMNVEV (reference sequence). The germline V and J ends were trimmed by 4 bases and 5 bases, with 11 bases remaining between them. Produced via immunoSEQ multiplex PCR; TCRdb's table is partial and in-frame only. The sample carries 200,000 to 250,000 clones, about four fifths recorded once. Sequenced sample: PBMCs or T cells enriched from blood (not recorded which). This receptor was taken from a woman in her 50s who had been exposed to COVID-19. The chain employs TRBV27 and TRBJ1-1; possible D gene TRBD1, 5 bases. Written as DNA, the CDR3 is TGTGCCAGCAGTTCCCCGGGGGGAACTGAAGCTTTCTTT. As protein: CASSSPGGTEAFF.